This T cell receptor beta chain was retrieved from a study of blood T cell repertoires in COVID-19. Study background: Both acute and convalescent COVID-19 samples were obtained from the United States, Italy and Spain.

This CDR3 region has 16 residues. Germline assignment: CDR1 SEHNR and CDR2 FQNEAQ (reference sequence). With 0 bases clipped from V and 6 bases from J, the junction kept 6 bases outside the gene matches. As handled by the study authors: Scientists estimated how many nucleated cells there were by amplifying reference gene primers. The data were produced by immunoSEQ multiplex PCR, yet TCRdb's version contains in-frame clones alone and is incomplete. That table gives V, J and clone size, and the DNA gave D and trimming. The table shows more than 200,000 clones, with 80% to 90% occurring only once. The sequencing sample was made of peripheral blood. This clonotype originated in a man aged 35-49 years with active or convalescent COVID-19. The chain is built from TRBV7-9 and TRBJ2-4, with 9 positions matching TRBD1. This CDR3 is CASSLAWGQGSNIQYF. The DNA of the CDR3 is TGTGCCAGCAGCTTAGCCTGGGGACAGGGATCAAACATTCAGTACTTC.